Sequencing of this T cell receptor beta chain was carried out in a study of shared clonotypes between healthy human individuals (dated by TCRdb to the early 2020s). Background on the whole study: The cohort comprised a couple of women and a few men aged 18 to 49 years. Each donor's leukapheresis produced roughly between roughly 0.85 and 9.5 billion PBMCs. Different laboratories and diverse techniques were used to prepare libraries and sequence TCR repertoires, to increase sequencing depth and limit assay-specific biases. Per donor, three plates each were used for CD4 naive and CD4 memory, two for CD8 naive, and one for CD8 memory. To estimate repertoire size and how much clonotype sharing occurs between individuals, the study deeply sequenced the blood TCR repertoires of five healthy adults.

Using the deep immunoSEQ assay, multiplex PCR amplified TCR CDR3 regions from genomic DNA. Genomic DNA extracted from each cell subset was distributed evenly over all wells of several immunoSEQ 96-well plates, and each plate served as one replicate. Each replicate PCR for sorted subsets received 150 to 250 ng genomic DNA, equal to tens of thousands of T cell genomes. Purified libraries were measured with a Qubit 3.0 fluorometer, size-checked on a Bioanalyzer 2100, and measured again with the KAPA Library Quantification kit. Each immunoSEQ 96-well plate was sequenced on its own single-read 150-cycle Illumina NextSeq 550 flow cell. On the authors' methods: Because only junctional sequences without quality scores were contained in the immunoSEQ output, filtering matching that applied to full-length reads could not be performed. Sequences were annotated with PyIR, a Python wrapper for IgBLAST v1.9, and V/J genes and CDR3 were assigned using IMGT germline references. Reads were removed for weak V/J assignments (E-value above 1e-6), missing CDR3, stop codons, out-of-frame junctions, or ambiguous translated residues. V3J clonotypes were defined by identical inferred V gene, J gene, and CDR3 amino acid sequence. The percentage overlap between two repertoires was calculated by dividing the number of shared unique clonotypes by the size of the smaller repertoire. Three approaches were used to assess repertoire richness: RTK rarefaction, the Chao1 estimator, and Recon v2.1 estimates of unobserved clonotypes. For all TCRbeta clonotypes obtained by the gDNA method from several donors, generation probabilities were computed with OLGA. Drawn from immuneACCESS, this table holds only the in-frame rearrangements with V and J called that TCRdb kept. Clones are partly lost; checked studies trace under half to an unresolved V gene and leave the rest unexplained. Clone size and V and J calls were adopted from that table, with D and trimming inferred from the DNA. The sample has about 2,200,000 clones on record, under 95% of them singletons. The ten most abundant clones make up around 1.7% of the sample.

For the CD8 naive samples, CD45RO-negative cells were positively selected for CCR7, yielding a CD45RA+CCR7+ population from which TemRA cells were excluded. The donors were healthy, HIV-negative adults who had no recently reported acute infections or vaccinations. All donors were Caucasian adults living in Nashville, Tennessee, USA. Blood was obtained by leukapheresis, after which PBMCs were separated by Ficoll-Histopaque density gradient centrifugation and cryopreserved in liquid nitrogen vapor phase. Analytical flow cytometry was used to check the purity and quantity of each magnetically sorted T cell population. Each sorted fraction had its genomic DNA isolated and then quantified by UV absorbance on a Nanodrop 2000c. V was cut back by 0 bases and J by 4 bases, leaving a gap of 16 bases between them. The CDR3 runs 16 residues from the cysteine to the phenylalanine. CDR3 DNA only is kept here, 48 bases in frame from base 1. Taken from the germline V gene, the CDR1 and CDR2 loops are SGDLS and YYNGEE.

In this sample, this clone turned up a few times. The clone's antigen remains unknown. No quality values exist for individual bases; no much larger clone is one base distant. General findings and caveats noted by the study authors: Larger estimated clonotype richness was generally found for naive subsets than for memory subsets. Compared with non-shared clonotypes, clonotypes shared by all four sorted-subset donors had higher generation probabilities. Approximately 5% of naive CD4, 3.5% of naive CD8, 2.3% of memory CD4, and 0.4% of memory CD8 clonotypes were shared across four donors. Incomplete sequencing was indicated by rarefaction of sorted-subset datasets, despite the large sequencing depth. Based on pairwise subsampling, the degree of clonotype sharing among donors was expected to be affected by sequencing depth. The genetic and exposure-history diversity represented was limited by the small number of donors. Sampling was restricted to blood, and TCR repertoires in tissues likely differ from the TCR repertoires found in blood.

Input material: naive CD8+ T cells from PBMCs. Sample cell subset or site, as interpreted from the label and publication: CD45RA+CCR7+. This receptor chain uses TRBV9 and TRBJ1-1; TRBD1 is perhaps the D gene, given 6 matching bases. The receptor was derived from a man aged 18 to 30 in good health. Some clones in this sample may be carry-over from other donors' samples. The nucleotide sequence reads as follows: TGTGCCAGCAGCGTAGGTCCCTACAGGGCGGGCACTGAAGCTTTCTTT. Its amino acids are CASSVGPYRAGTEAFF.